Sequencing of this T cell receptor (beta chain) was carried out in a study of T cell responses to AZD1222 COVID-19 vaccine. Study results and limitations: Baseline antibody screening turned up just a handful of seropositive AZD1222 recipients. Donors were mostly white British, more females; clonal diversity possibly underestimated.

Libraries were prepared by immunoSEQ multiplex PCR; TCRdb keeps only in-frame clonotypes and omits some of them. The sample yields some 150,000 clones, under 95% seen once. Trimming took 1 base from V and 8 from J, leaving 11 bases between them. The CDR3 is 13 residues long. CDR1 and CDR2 from the germline V gene are SGHTA and FQGNSA. This clone was observed once. What it binds is unknown. This sequence was found in an adult in good health. The V call is TRBV7-2, the J call TRBJ1-1; possible D gene TRBD1, 6 bases. This sample comprised peripheral blood, obtained on day 0 of MenACWY control vaccination. The CDR3 protein is CASSLGPGQEAFF. The CDR3, as DNA: TGTGCCAGCAGCTTAGGACCTGGACAGGAAGCTTTCTTT.